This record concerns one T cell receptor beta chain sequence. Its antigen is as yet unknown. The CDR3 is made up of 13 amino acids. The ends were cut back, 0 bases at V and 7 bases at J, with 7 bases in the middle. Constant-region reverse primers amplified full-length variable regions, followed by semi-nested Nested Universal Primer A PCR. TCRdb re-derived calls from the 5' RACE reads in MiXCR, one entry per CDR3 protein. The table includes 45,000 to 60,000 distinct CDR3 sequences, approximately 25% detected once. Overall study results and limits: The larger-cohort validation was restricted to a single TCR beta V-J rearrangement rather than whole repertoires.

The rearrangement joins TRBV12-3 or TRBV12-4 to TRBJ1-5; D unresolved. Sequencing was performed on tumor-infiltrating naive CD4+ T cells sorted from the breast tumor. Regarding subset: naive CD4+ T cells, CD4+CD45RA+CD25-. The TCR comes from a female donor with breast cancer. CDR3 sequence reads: CASSLAVRQPQHF. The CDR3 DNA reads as TGTGCCAGCAGTTTAGCGGTCCGGCAGCCCCAGCATTTT.